This is a list of T cell receptor beta chains from one sample in a study of T cell responses to AZD1222 COVID-19 vaccine. Repertoires were generated with immunoSEQ multiplex PCR, while TCRdb's copy carries only in-frame clones and drops some. Here the sample spans some 120,000 clones, about 90% being singletons. Material: peripheral blood, obtained on day 0 of AZD1222 vaccination. These TCRs come from an adult in good health. Each CDR3 is given with its conserved first and last residue. Each record gives: CDR3 protein, CDR3 DNA, D gene, V gene, clone size, J gene. The D gene is left open where the match is weak. Expanded clones are given a class, and other clones once, few, many or no size at all.

CASFDRGNSPLHF	TGTGCCAGCTTCGACAGGGGAAATTCACCCCTCCACTTT	TRBD1	TRBV6-6	-	TRBJ1-6
CALEGRTEAFF	TGTGCCTTGGAGGGGAGAACTGAAGCTTTCTTT	-	TRBV30	-	TRBJ1-1
CASSLGEATNEKLFF	TGTGCCAGCAGTTTAGGGGAAGCAACTAATGAAAAACTGTTTTTT	-	TRBV28	-	TRBJ1-4
CASSYARPGEAFF	TGTGCCAGCAGTTACGCCCGACCGGGTGAAGCTTTCTTT	-	TRBV6-6	-	TRBJ1-1
CASSRQAGGPGEQYF	TGTGCCAGCAGCAGACAAGCGGGAGGGCCGGGGGAGCAGTACTTC	TRBD2	TRBV7-9	-	TRBJ2-7
CATSDPTSSYNEQFF	TGTGCCACCAGTGACCCTACTAGCTCCTACAATGAGCAGTTCTTC	-	TRBV24-1	few	TRBJ2-1
CAWSASRTSSGNTIYF	TGTGCCTGGAGTGCGAGTCGGACATCCTCTGGAAACACCATATATTTT	-	TRBV30	once	TRBJ1-3
CASSLGQGIANEKLFF	TGTGCCAGCAGCCTCGGACAGGGGATAGCTAATGAAAAACTGTTTTTT	TRBD1	TRBV5-8	once	TRBJ1-4
CASSQAGQNTEAFF	TGCGCCAGCAGCCAAGCGGGACAGAACACTGAAGCTTTCTTT	-	TRBV4-1	-	TRBJ1-1
CATSRMGTDSNQPQHF	TGTGCCACCAGCCGGATGGGTACAGATAGCAATCAGCCCCAGCATTTT	-	TRBV15	-	TRBJ1-5
CASSLVGDSKAFF	TGTGCCAGCAGCTTAGTGGGGGACAGCAAAGCTTTCTTT	TRBD1	TRBV11-3	-	TRBJ1-1
CASSLSEGAYGYTF	TGTGCCAGCAGTTTATCGGAGGGGGCCTATGGCTACACCTTC	TRBD1	TRBV27	-	TRBJ1-2
CASLGGARTDTQYF	TGTGCCTCCTTGGGGGGGGCTCGCACAGATACGCAGTATTTT	-	TRBV5-6	-	TRBJ2-3
CASSLVAGQITEAFF	TGCGCCAGCAGCTTGGTTGCGGGGCAGATCACTGAAGCTTTCTTT	-	TRBV5-1	-	TRBJ1-1
CASSQDTGSNVNYGYTF	TGCGCCAGCAGCCAAGATACCGGAAGTAATGTTAACTATGGCTACACCTTC	-	TRBV4-1	-	TRBJ1-2
CASSFQGVALSGNTIYF	TGTGCCAGCAGCTTCCAAGGGGTGGCTCTCTCTGGAAACACCATATATTTT	-	TRBV5-5	-	TRBJ1-3
CASRSPSGTVLYEQYF	TGTGCCAGCAGATCACCGTCCGGGACGGTACTCTACGAGCAGTACTTC	-	TRBV6-8	few	TRBJ2-7
CASSLFSDTEAFF	TGTGCCAGCAGCTTGTTTTCGGACACTGAAGCTTTCTTT	-	TRBV5-5	-	TRBJ1-1
CASSHTSTDTQYF	TGTGCCAGCAGTCATACCTCTACAGATACGCAGTATTTT	-	TRBV27	-	TRBJ2-3
CASSPGQGGGYTF	TGTGCCAGCAGTCCTGGACAGGGCGGTGGCTACACCTTC	TRBD1	TRBV5-6	-	TRBJ1-2
CASSQQFDSANYEQYF	TGCGCCAGCAGCCAACAGTTTGATAGCGCGAACTACGAGCAGTACTTC	-	TRBV4-1	-	TRBJ2-7
CASSQSGRAAGELFF	TGTGCCAGCAGCCAAAGCGGGAGGGCCGCCGGGGAGCTGTTTTTT	TRBD2	TRBV3-1/TRBV3-2	once	TRBJ2-2
CAVKTGWGDTEAFF	TGTGCCGTAAAGACAGGGTGGGGAGACACTGAAGCTTTCTTT	TRBD1	TRBV19	-	TRBJ1-1
CASSPDGSWNGYTF	TGTGCCAGCAGCCCCGACGGTAGTTGGAATGGCTACACCTTC	-	TRBV27	-	TRBJ1-2
CASSQDRGDTQYF	TGCGCCAGCAGCCAAGATCGGGGAGATACGCAGTATTTT	-	TRBV4-1	-	TRBJ2-3
CASSARRGQLETGELFF	TGTGCCAGCAGCGCCAGAAGGGGACAGCTCGAGACCGGGGAGCTGTTTTTT	TRBD1	TRBV9	-	TRBJ2-2
CASRLSVLDGYTF	TGTGCCAGCAGACTGAGTGTGTTGGATGGCTACACCTTC	-	TRBV6-5	-	TRBJ1-2
CASSTRDTNTEAFF	TGTGCCAGCAGCACCCGGGACACTAACACTGAAGCTTTCTTT	-	TRBV4-2	-	TRBJ1-1
CASSIDGERDSNQPQHF	TGTGCCAGTAGTATAGATGGCGAGAGGGATAGCAATCAGCCCCAGCATTTT	-	TRBV19	-	TRBJ1-5
CASGDNPYNEQFF	TGCGCCAGCGGGGACAACCCGTACAATGAGCAGTTCTTC	-	TRBV10-1	-	TRBJ2-1
CASRLALLNTEAFF	TGTGCCAGCAGGCTAGCACTTTTGAACACTGAAGCTTTCTTT	-	TRBV6-5	-	TRBJ1-1
CASTDAAQPQHF	TGTGCCAGCACCGATGCGGCTCAGCCCCAGCATTTT	-	TRBV28	-	TRBJ1-5
CASSGDSDYGYTF	TGCGCCAGCAGCGGGGATTCGGACTATGGCTACACCTTC	-	TRBV5-1	-	TRBJ1-2
CASSLARGRTEAFF	TGCGCCAGCAGCTTGGCCAGGGGACGGACTGAAGCTTTCTTT	-	TRBV5-1	-	TRBJ1-1
CASGLRGNEQFF	TGTGCTAGTGGTTTAAGGGGTAATGAGCAGTTCTTC	-	TRBV12-5	-	TRBJ2-1
CASSQARGREQYF	TGTGCCAGCAGCCAAGCAAGGGGAAGAGAGCAGTACTTC	-	TRBV3-1/TRBV3-2	-	TRBJ2-7
CASSSLTVPYNEQFF	TGTGCCAGCAGCAGTTTAACTGTACCCTACAATGAGCAGTTCTTC	-	TRBV27	once	TRBJ2-1
CASSYSSLVYSYEQYF	TGTGCCAGCAGTTATTCCAGCCTAGTCTACTCCTACGAGCAGTACTTC	-	TRBV6-2/TRBV6-3	-	TRBJ2-7
CASRPKGQGPYEQYF	TGTGCCAGCAGGCCTAAGGGACAGGGCCCCTACGAGCAGTACTTC	TRBD1	TRBV7-3	-	TRBJ2-7
CASSLKGSYNSPLHF	TGTGCCAGCAGCTTAAAGGGGTCCTATAATTCACCCCTCCACTTT	-	TRBV11-2	-	TRBJ1-6
CASSPKRDRGYEQYF	TGTGCCAGCAGTCCGAAAAGGGACAGGGGATACGAGCAGTACTTC	TRBD1	TRBV13	-	TRBJ2-7
CASSFRVQGQDTGELFF	TGTGCCAGCAGCTTTAGGGTTCAGGGTCAAGACACCGGGGAGCTGTTTTTT	-	TRBV5-5	-	TRBJ2-2
CASSFSRGQGAYGNQPQHF	TGTGCCAGCAGTTTTTCGAGGGGACAGGGGGCATACGGCAATCAGCCCCAGCATTTT	TRBD1	TRBV28	-	TRBJ1-5
CASSKEAGHEQFF	TGTGCCAGCAGCAAAGAAGCGGGGCATGAGCAGTTCTTC	-	TRBV21-1	-	TRBJ2-1
CASSLHMPGGGISYEQYF	TGTGCCAGTAGTCTCCATATGCCCGGGGGGGGAATCTCCTACGAGCAGTACTTC	TRBD2	TRBV19	-	TRBJ2-7
CASSVTQGAYGYTF	TGTGCCAGCAGTGTAACGCAGGGGGCCTATGGCTACACCTTC	TRBD1	TRBV2	once	TRBJ1-2
CASRGQAWTGELFF	TGTGCCAGCAGGGGACAGGCTTGGACCGGGGAGCTGTTTTTT	TRBD1	TRBV7-9	-	TRBJ2-2
CASSEDGDTEAFF	TGCGCCAGCAGTGAGGACGGGGACACTGAAGCTTTCTTT	-	TRBV5-1	-	TRBJ1-1
CASSLDGLNEKLFF	TGTGCCAGCAGTTTGGATGGGCTTAATGAAAAACTGTTTTTT	-	TRBV28	-	TRBJ1-4
CASSMGEGEGAFF	TGTGCCAGTAGTATGGGTGAGGGAGAGGGAGCTTTCTTT	-	TRBV19	-	TRBJ1-1
CASSLGAGNSYEQYF	TGCGCCAGCAGCTTGGGGGCAGGGAACTCCTACGAGCAGTACTTC	-	TRBV5-1	-	TRBJ2-7
CASRGVVAGVRSGELFF	TGTGCCAGCAGGGGGGTGGTAGCGGGAGTCAGGAGCGGGGAGCTGTTTTTT	TRBD2	TRBV28	once	TRBJ2-2
CASIGWDQGFF	TGTGCCAGCATAGGCTGGGACCAAGGTTTCTTT	-	TRBV19	-	TRBJ1-1
CSVGQDTEAFF	TGCAGCGTTGGACAGGACACTGAAGCTTTCTTT	-	TRBV29-1	-	TRBJ1-1
CASSGGINTEAFF	TGTGCCAGCAGTGGGGGGATCAACACTGAAGCTTTCTTT	-	TRBV25-1	-	TRBJ1-1